Described below is a single TCR beta chain sequence and its context. The data originate from a study of response to subunit inactivated influenza vaccine. TCRdb re-derived calls from the RT-PCR reads in MiXCR, one entry per CDR3 protein. This repertoire shows just under 550,000 distinct CDR3 sequences, approximately 24% found once; its top ten account for roughly 2.8%. This CDR3 region has 14 residues. Per germline, CDR1 DFQATT and CDR2 SNEGSKA (reference sequence). V was pared by 4 bases and J by 3 bases, with 4 bases of the junction left unmatched. These data also featured in a second study, about T cells expressing NK-cell markers. As that study records: As the method of synthesis, 5'RACE template switching with UMIs yielded TCR beta cDNA.

The rearrangement uses TRBV20-1 and TRBJ2-3, with TRBD1 matching 10 bases. The sequence came from a man over 45 who received an inactivated influenza vaccine. This sample comprised CD4+ T cells sorted from PBMCs, obtained approximately 12 days after vaccination. The CDR3 spells CSAITGQGTDTQYF. The CDR3 coding sequence is TGCAGTGCTATCACGGGACAGGGGACAGATACGCAGTATTTT.